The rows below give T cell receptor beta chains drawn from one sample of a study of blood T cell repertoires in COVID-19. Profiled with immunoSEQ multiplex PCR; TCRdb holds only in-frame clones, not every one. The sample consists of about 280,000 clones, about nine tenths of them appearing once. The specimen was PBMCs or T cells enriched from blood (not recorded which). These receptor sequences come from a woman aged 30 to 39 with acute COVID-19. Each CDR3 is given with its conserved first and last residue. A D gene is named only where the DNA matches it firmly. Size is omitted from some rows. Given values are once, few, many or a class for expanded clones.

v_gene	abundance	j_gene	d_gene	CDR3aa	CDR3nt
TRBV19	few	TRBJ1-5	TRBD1	CASSIGDRGNQPQHF	TGTGCCAGTAGTATAGGGGACAGGGGCAATCAGCCCCAGCATTTT
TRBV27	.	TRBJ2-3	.	CASSPGADTQYF	TGTGCCAGCAGTCCGGGAGCAGATACGCAGTATTTT
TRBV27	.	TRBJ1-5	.	CASSLKNGQPQHF	TGTGCCAGCAGTTTGAAAAACGGTCAGCCCCAGCATTTT
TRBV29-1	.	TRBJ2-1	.	CSVPKRVSSINEQFF	TGCAGCGTCCCGAAGAGGGTTAGTTCCATTAATGAGCAGTTCTTC
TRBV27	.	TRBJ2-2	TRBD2	CASSLASILAGVYNTGELFF	TGTGCCAGCAGTTTAGCCTCAATTTTAGCGGGAGTGTACAACACCGGGGAGCTGTTTTTT
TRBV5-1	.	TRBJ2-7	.	CASSSERSSYEQYF	TGCGCCAGCAGCTCAGAAAGGAGCTCCTACGAGCAGTACTTC
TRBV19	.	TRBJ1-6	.	CASTEDSSYNSPLHF	TGTGCCAGTACCGAAGACAGCTCCTATAATTCACCCCTCCACTTT
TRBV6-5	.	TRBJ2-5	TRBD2	CASSSGLAGTETQYF	TGTGCCAGCAGCTCCGGACTAGCGGGGACGGAGACCCAGTACTTC
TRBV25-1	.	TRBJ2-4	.	CASSEYKEQGDIQYF	TGTGCCAGCAGTGAGTATAAGGAACAGGGAGACATTCAGTACTTC
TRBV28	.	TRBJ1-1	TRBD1	CASSFQGERPEAFF	TGTGCCAGCAGTTTCCAGGGGGAAAGGCCTGAAGCTTTCTTT
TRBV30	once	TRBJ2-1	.	CAWQGSNKVNEQFF	TGTGCCTGGCAGGGGTCCAACAAAGTCAATGAGCAGTTCTTC
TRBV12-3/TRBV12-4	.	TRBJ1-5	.	CASSLQDSQPQHF	TGTGCCAGCTCGCTTCAGGATAGTCAGCCCCAGCATTTT
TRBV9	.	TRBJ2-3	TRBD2	CASSRTSGSTDTQYF	TGTGCCAGCAGTCGGACTAGCGGGAGTACAGATACGCAGTATTTT
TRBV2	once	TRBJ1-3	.	CASSERTRAGRNTIYF	TGTGCCAGCAGTGAACGAACCAGGGCAGGGAGAAACACCATATATTTT
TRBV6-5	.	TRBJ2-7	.	CASSYSSARNEQYF	TGTGCCAGCAGTTACTCGAGTGCGCGCAACGAGCAGTACTTC
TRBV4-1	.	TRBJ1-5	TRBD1	CASTAGPRGPNQPQHF	TGCGCCAGCACAGCCGGGCCTAGGGGGCCCAATCAGCCCCAGCATTTT
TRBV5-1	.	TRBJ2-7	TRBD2	CASSADLAGVNEQYF	TGCGCCAGCAGCGCCGACCTAGCGGGCGTGAACGAGCAGTACTTC
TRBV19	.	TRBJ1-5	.	CASSRQANQPQHF	TGTGCCAGTAGCCGACAGGCGAATCAGCCCCAGCATTTT
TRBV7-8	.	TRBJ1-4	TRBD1	CASGPDRGFSGGEKLFF	TGTGCCAGCGGACCAGACAGGGGCTTCTCCGGAGGGGAGAAACTGTTTTTT
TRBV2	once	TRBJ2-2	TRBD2	CARLAGENTGELFF	TGTGCCAGACTAGCGGGAGAGAACACCGGGGAGCTGTTTTTT
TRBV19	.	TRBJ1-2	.	CASSINPDNGYTF	TGTGCCAGTAGTATAAATCCGGACAATGGCTACACCTTC
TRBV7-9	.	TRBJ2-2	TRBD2	CASRRPGLANTGELFF	TGTGCCAGCAGACGACCGGGACTAGCGAACACCGGGGAGCTGTTTTTT
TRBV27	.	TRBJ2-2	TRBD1	CASSTGQGNTGELFF	TGTGCCAGCAGTACCGGACAGGGCAACACCGGGGAGCTGTTTTTT
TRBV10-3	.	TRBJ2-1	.	CAISFGSTGGEQFF	TGTGCCATCAGCTTCGGATCGACAGGCGGTGAGCAGTTCTTC
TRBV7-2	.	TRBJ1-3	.	CASSLSSTGGNTIYF	TGTGCCAGCAGCTTATCCTCCACCGGTGGAAACACCATATATTTT
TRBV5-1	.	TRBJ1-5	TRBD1	CASSLTGAATQPQHF	TGCGCCAGCAGCTTGACAGGGGCTGCCACTCAGCCCCAGCATTTT
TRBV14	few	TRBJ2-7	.	CASSHLSYEQYF	TGTGCCAGCAGCCACCTCTCCTACGAGCAGTACTTC
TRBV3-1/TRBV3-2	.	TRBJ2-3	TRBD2	CASSQWSGGQDTQYF	TGTGCCAGCAGCCAATGGTCGGGAGGGCAGGATACGCAGTATTTT
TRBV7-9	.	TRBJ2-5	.	CASSGSRGLYQETQYF	TGTGCCAGCAGCGGATCCAGGGGCCTGTACCAAGAGACCCAGTACTTC
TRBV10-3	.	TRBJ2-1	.	CAIRRAGVDNEQFF	TGTGCCATCCGAAGGGCAGGGGTTGACAATGAGCAGTTCTTC
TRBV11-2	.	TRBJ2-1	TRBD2	CASSLVLGLEAAEQFF	TGTGCCAGCAGCTTAGTTTTAGGACTAGAGGCGGCTGAGCAGTTCTTC
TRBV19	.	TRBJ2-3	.	CASSRQGRTDTQYF	TGTGCCAGTAGTCGCCAGGGGCGCACAGATACGCAGTATTTT
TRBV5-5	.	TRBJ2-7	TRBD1	CASSSSTGTAYEQYF	TGTGCCAGCAGCTCCTCGACCGGGACAGCCTACGAGCAGTACTTC
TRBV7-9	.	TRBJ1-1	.	CASSRDTYTEAFF	TGTGCCAGCAGCCGCGACACTTACACTGAAGCTTTCTTT